A single sample is the source of the 17 T cell receptor beta chains below, sequenced in a study of blood T cell repertoires in COVID-19. This table comes from immunoSEQ multiplex PCR, and its TCRdb copy is limited to in-frame clones, with some not included. Among roughly 250,000 clones listed, 85% were seen once. Sequenced: peripheral blood. The source of these receptors is a man between 35 and 55 years old with acute or convalescent COVID-19.

V usage is TRBV10-3 and J usage is TRBJ1-2, with D perhaps TRBD1 (5 bases). Germline-derived CDR1 and CDR2 are ENHRY and SYGVKD. V was cut by 4 bases and J by 6 bases, with 12 bases left in between. The length of the CDR3 is 13 residues. CDR3 nucleotides: TGTGCCATCAGTGTAAAGGGGTCGGATGGCTACACCTTC. Translating gives CAISVKGSDGYTF.

This clone showed up just a few times. The genes are TRBV5-1 and TRBJ2-1; TRBD2 agrees at 13 bases. Unmatched junction bases numbered 10, after V lost 4 bases and J lost 3 bases. The CDR3 spans 18 residues. Germline assignment: CDR1 SGHRS and CDR2 YFSETQ. The CDR3 reads CASSGLPGLAGNYNEQFF. The CDR3 nucleotides are TGCGCCAGCAGCGGGTTACCGGGACTAGCGGGGAACTACAATGAGCAGTTCTTC.

V usage is TRBV12-5 and J usage is TRBJ1-1, with 7 bases aligning to TRBD1. The CDR3 loop spans 16 amino acids. With 2 bases clipped from V and 4 bases from J, the junction kept 10 bases outside the gene matches. Germline CDR1 and CDR2: LGHNT and FRNRAP. The CDR3 sequence is CASGLHNRGWGTEAFF. The DNA of the CDR3 is TGTGCTAGTGGTTTGCATAACAGGGGTTGGGGCACTGAAGCTTTCTTT.

This clone has a single count. V gene TRBV24-1 combines with J gene TRBJ2-6, with 8 bases identical to TRBD2. Losses at the gene ends were 0 bases for V and 2 bases for J; bases not matched to a gene: 2. Germline V gene data show CDR1 as KGHDR and CDR2 as SFDVKD. This CDR3 has 17 residues. The CDR3 here is CATSDLAGGPGANVLTF. CDR3 DNA sequence: TGTGCCACCAGTGATTTGGCGGGGGGCCCTGGGGCCAACGTCCTGACTTTC.

This chain joins TRBV2 and TRBJ1-2; 7 positions match TRBD1. CDR1 is SNHLY and CDR2 is FYNNEI in the germline V gene. J lost 5 bases, V lost 8 bases, and 14 bases had no gene match. The CDR3 runs 15 residues. CDR3 in DNA: TGTGCCAGCTCTACTTTGGACAGGACTCCTTATGGCTACACCTTC. This encodes CASSTLDRTPYGYTF.

This clone was seen only once. This chain uses TRBV2 with TRBJ2-1; TRBD1 is a possible D gene (8 bases). Germline CDR1 and CDR2: SNHLY and FYNNEI. The germline V and J ends were trimmed by 5 bases and 0 bases, with 26 bases remaining between them. This CDR3 has 20 amino acids. CDR3 region: CASSRPQTGGGPSSYNEQFF. The CDR3 DNA sequence: TGTGCCAGCAGTCGCCCCCAAACAGGGGGAGGGCCAAGCTCCTACAATGAGCAGTTCTTC.

Note on this clone: The DNA is left out, because the CDR3 cannot be placed on it with certainty; the CDR3 is given as TCRdb lists it. The CDR3 loop reads CASSTSTGGYGYTF. This rearrangement joins TRBV6-5 to TRBJ1-2; TRBD1 is the table's D call, not checked against the DNA. The CDR3 spans 14 amino acids, including both terminal residues. Germline V lookup: CDR1 MNHEY, CDR2 SVGAGI.

This clone was recorded once. This CDR3 is CASSVVGGAADTQYF. The CDR3, as DNA: TGTGCCAGCAGCGTAGTGGGGGGGGCCGCAGATACGCAGTATTTT. The chain is built from TRBV9 and TRBJ2-3, with D maybe TRBD2 (7 bases). Trimming stripped 0 bases from V and 4 bases from J, with 12 bases between. Germline lookup yields CDR1 SGDLS and CDR2 YYNGEE. This CDR3 spans 15 amino acids.

This clone has only one observation. The chain employs TRBV7-8 and TRBJ2-2, with 13 bases lining up with TRBD2. The CDR3 is 21 residues long. CDR1 SGHVS and CDR2 FQNEAQ come from the germline V gene. V lost 3 bases, J lost 1 base, and 14 bases stayed unmatched. In DNA, the CDR3 is TGTGCCAGCAGCTTCCTAAAAACTAGCGGGGGGGCCGTTCAGAACACCGGGGAGCTGTTTTTT. As protein: CASSFLKTSGGAVQNTGELFF.

The chain recombines TRBV2 with TRBJ1-2; D remains ambiguous. Trimming cost V 6 bases and J 5 bases, with 13 bases left between them. This CDR3 region has 13 residues. Germline-derived CDR1 and CDR2 are SNHLY and FYNNEI. As DNA, the CDR3 is TGTGCCAGCAGGGGGAGTGATGTGTATGGCTACACCTTC. Translating it yields CASRGSDVYGYTF.

The J gene is TRBJ1-6, the V gene TRBV2; D unclear. Germline-derived CDR1 and CDR2 are SNHLY and FYNNEI. The V end was cut by 6 bases, the J end by 7 bases, with 4 bases between. This CDR3 is built from 11 residues. The CDR3 DNA sequence: TGTGCCAGCAGCCAGAATTCACCCCTCCACTTT. This sequence encodes CASSQNSPLHF. The variable domain in full, completed from reference TRBV2 and TRBJ1-6, reads EPEVTQTPSHQVTQMGQEVILRCVPISNHLYFYWYRQILGQKVEFLVSFYNNEISEKSEIFDDQFSVERPDGSNFTLKIRSTKLEDSAMYFCASSQNSPLHFGNGTRLTVT.

J is TRBJ1-2 and V is TRBV28; TRBD1 agrees at 7 bases. V was clipped by 7 bases and J by 3 bases; unmatched bases: 8. The CDR3 has 14 amino acids. Germline-derived CDR1 and CDR2 are MDHEN and SYDVKM. The CDR3: CASTLVGQDYGYTF. CDR3 nucleotide sequence: TGTGCCAGCACCCTCGTCGGACAGGACTATGGCTACACCTTC.

The rearrangement joins TRBV5-1 to TRBJ2-1; D ambiguous. CDR3 length: 16 amino acids. Trimming removed 1 base from V and 2 bases from J, with 13 bases in between. Germline-derived CDR1 and CDR2 are SGHRS and YFSETQ. The CDR3 protein is CASSLISPTTYNEQFF. The CDR3 DNA is TGCGCCAGCAGCTTGATTTCACCGACAACCTACAATGAGCAGTTCTTC.

V is TRBV18 and J is TRBJ1-1, with 8 bases aligning to TRBD1. V dropped 4 bases and J dropped 3; count of bases not matched to a gene: 4. This CDR3 has 14 residues. Germline CDR1 and CDR2: KGHSH and LQKENI. CDR3 in amino acids: CASSQNRGDTEAFF. The CDR3 nucleotides are TGTGCCAGCTCACAGAACAGGGGGGACACTGAAGCTTTCTTT.

The chain employs TRBV13 and TRBJ2-6; 8 bases line up with TRBD1. Losses at the gene ends were 5 bases for V and 12 bases for J; bases not matched to a gene: 15. Germline CDR1 is PRHDT and CDR2 is FYEKMQ (reference sequence). CDR3 size: 16 residues. CDR3 DNA sequence: TGTGCCAGCAGCCTCGACCCTCGGACAGGGCATAGCGTCCTGACTTTC. Protein sequence: CASSLDPRTGHSVLTF.

The V call is TRBV28, the J call TRBJ1-2, with 7 bases matching TRBD1. CDR3 length: 14 amino acids. Germline V gene lookup returns CDR1 MDHEN and CDR2 SYDVKM. The trim removed 3 bases at V and 5 bases at J, leaving 6 bases unmatched. DNA for the CDR3: TGTGCCAGCAGTTTGGGGGGACAGATATATGGCTACACCTTC. Translated: CASSLGGQIYGYTF.

The sample holds one count of this clone. V usage is TRBV15 and J usage is TRBJ2-3; possibly TRBD1 for D (6 bases). Germline V gives CDR1 LNHNV, CDR2 YYDKDF (reference sequence). The CDR3 sequence is 15 residues long. V was shortened by 0 bases and J by 3 bases, with 10 bases between the two germline ends. CDR3: CATSRDRGKTDTQYF. The DNA of the CDR3 is TGTGCCACCAGCAGAGATAGGGGGAAGACAGATACGCAGTATTTT.